Detailed here is one TCR beta chain. Its antigen is not identified. This record belongs to a study of cytotoxic CD8 clonotypes in ibrutinib-treated CLL. Study details: With a range of 6 to 36, the median treatment time before response samples were taken was more than nine months. Study-wide points: T-cell clonality at baseline went above that of age-matched healthy donors and rose and fell with circulating CD8+ T-cell counts.

Some clones are missing from TCRdb's copy, which holds only in-frame ones; the method was immunoSEQ multiplex PCR. The data hold about 76,000 clones, with around 84% observed a single time. The sequenced sample was PBMCs, obtained before ibrutinib treatment. The TCR sequence derives from a human donor with chronic lymphocytic leukemia.

CDR3 loop: CASGRTGGSVDTQYF. The CDR3 region has the DNA TGTGCTAGTGGCCGCACCGGGGGCTCGGTAGATACGCAGTATTTT. The chain couples TRBV12-5 to TRBJ2-3, with D possibly called TRBD1 or TRBD2 (6 bases each). This CDR3 comprises 15 residues. Per germline, CDR1 LGHNT and CDR2 FRNRAP. V gave up 6 bases and J gave up 5 bases, with 18 bases separating them.